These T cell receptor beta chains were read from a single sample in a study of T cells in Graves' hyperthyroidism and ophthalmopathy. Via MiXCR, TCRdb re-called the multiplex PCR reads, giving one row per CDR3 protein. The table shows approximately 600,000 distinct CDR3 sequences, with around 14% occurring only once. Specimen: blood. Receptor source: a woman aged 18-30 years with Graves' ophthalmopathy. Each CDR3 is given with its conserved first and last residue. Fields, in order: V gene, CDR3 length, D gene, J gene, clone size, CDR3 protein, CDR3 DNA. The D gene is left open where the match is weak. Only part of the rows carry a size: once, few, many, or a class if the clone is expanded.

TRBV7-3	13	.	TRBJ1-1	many	CASSKQENTEAFF	TGTGCCAGCAGCAAACAGGAGAACACTGAAGCTTTCTTT
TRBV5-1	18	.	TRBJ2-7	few	CASSSYFPTASGNGEQYF	TGCGCCAGCAGCTCCTACTTCCCTACAGCGAGCGGAAATGGCGAGCAGTACTTC
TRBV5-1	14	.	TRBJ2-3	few	CASNGGSESDTQYF	TGCGCCAGCAATGGGGGGAGTGAATCAGATACGCAGTATTTT
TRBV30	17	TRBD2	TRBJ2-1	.	CAWSVLGLAGNYNEQFF	TGTGCCTGGAGTGTCCTGGGACTAGCGGGAAACTACAATGAGCAGTTCTTC
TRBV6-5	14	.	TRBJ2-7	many	CASSYQGSSYEQYF	TGTGCCAGCAGTTACCAGGGGAGCTCCTACGAGCAGTACTTC
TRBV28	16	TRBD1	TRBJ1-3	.	CASRPRDRARGNTIYF	TGTGCCAGCAGACCCCGCGACAGGGCCCGCGGAAACACCATATATTTT
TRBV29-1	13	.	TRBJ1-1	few	CSVLTGLNTEAFF	TGCAGCGTTCTGACAGGTTTGAACACTGAAGCTTTCTTT
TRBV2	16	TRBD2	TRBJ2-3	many	CASSYVAGTVTDTQYF	TGTGCCAGCAGTTATGTAGCGGGAACCGTCACAGATACGCAGTATTTT
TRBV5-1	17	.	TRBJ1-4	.	CASSLGAGGKTNEKLFF	TGCGCCAGCAGCTTGGGTGCTGGGGGTAAGACTAATGAAAAACTGTTTTTT
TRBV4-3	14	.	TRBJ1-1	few	CASSLRGALGGAFF	TGCGCCAGCAGCCTACGGGGTGCGCTCGGGGGAGCTTTCTTT
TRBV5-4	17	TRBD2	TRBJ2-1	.	CASSPTAGLGSYNEQFF	TGTGCCAGCAGCCCCACGGCTGGACTAGGGTCCTACAATGAGCAGTTCTTC
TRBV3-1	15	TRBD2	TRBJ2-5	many	CASSPTSGRAETQYF	TGTGCCAGCAGCCCTACTAGCGGGAGGGCCGAGACCCAGTACTTC
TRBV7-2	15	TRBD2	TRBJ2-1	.	CASRQGTSGSNEQFF	TGTGCCAGCAGGCAAGGGACTAGCGGGAGCAATGAGCAGTTCTTC
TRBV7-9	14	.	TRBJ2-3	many	CASSPQMGSDTQYF	TGTGCCAGCAGCCCCCAGATGGGGTCAGATACGCAGTATTTT
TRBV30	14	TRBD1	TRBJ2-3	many	CAWTRAGGSDTQYF	TGTGCCTGGACCCGCGCAGGGGGATCAGATACGCAGTATTTT
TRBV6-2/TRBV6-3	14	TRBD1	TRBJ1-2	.	CASRTRTGYYGYTF	TGTGCCAGCAGGACCCGGACAGGGTACTATGGCTACACCTTC
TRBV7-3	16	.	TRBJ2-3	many	CASSAPRGESTDTQYF	TGTGCCAGCAGCGCCCCCCGCGGCGAAAGCACAGATACGCAGTATTTT
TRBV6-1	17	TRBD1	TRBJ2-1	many	CASSEALSGTGGNEQFF	TGTGCCAGCAGTGAAGCGCTGTCCGGGACAGGGGGCAATGAGCAGTTCTTC
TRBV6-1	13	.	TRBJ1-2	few	CASGWTANYGYTF	TGTGCCAGCGGGTGGACAGCTAACTATGGCTACACCTTC
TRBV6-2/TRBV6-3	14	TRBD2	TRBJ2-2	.	CASSLAGENGELFF	TGTGCCAGCAGTTTAGCGGGAGAGAACGGGGAGCTGTTTTTT
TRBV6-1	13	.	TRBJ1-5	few	CASSERERQPQHF	TGTGCCAGCAGTGAGCGGGAAAGGCAGCCCCAGCATTTT
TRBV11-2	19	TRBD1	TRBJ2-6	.	CASSVFPGQHTSGANVLTF	TGTGCCAGCAGCGTTTTTCCGGGACAGCACACCTCTGGGGCCAACGTCCTGACTTTC
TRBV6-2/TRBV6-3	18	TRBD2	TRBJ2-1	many	CASSYSGLAELLYNEQFF	TGTGCCAGCAGTTACTCTGGGCTAGCGGAGCTCCTCTACAATGAGCAGTTCTTC
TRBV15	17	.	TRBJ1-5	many	CATSRERGRFTDQPQHF	TGTGCCACCAGCAGAGAAAGAGGCAGATTTACTGATCAGCCCCAGCATTTT
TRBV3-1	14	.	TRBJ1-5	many	CASSQDGGLKPQHF	TGTGCCAGCAGCCAAGATGGGGGGTTGAAGCCCCAGCATTTT
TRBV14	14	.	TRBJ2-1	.	CASSYRGTYNEQFF	TGTGCCAGCAGCTACCGGGGAACCTACAATGAGCAGTTCTTC
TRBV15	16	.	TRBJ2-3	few	CATSRRLQGWANTQYF	TGTGCCACCAGCAGGCGGCTACAGGGATGGGCCAATACGCAGTATTTT
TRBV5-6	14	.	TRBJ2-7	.	CASRFYEGVYEQYF	TGTGCCAGCAGATTTTATGAGGGGGTCTACGAGCAGTACTTC
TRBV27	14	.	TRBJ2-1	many	CASSSDSLDNEQFF	TGTGCCAGCAGTTCGGACAGCTTAGACAATGAGCAGTTCTTC
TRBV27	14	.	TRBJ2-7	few	CASSSPRISYGQYF	TGTGCCAGCAGCTCCCCGCGGATCTCCTACGGGCAGTACTTC
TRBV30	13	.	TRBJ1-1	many	CARKGPLGAEAFF	TGTGCCAGAAAGGGACCGCTAGGCGCTGAAGCTTTCTTT
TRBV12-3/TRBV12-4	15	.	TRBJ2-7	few	CASSSAGWTGYEQYF	TGTGCCAGCAGTTCCGCCGGCTGGACGGGATACGAGCAGTACTTC
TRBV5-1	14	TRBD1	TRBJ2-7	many	CASNPGQGSYEQYF	TGCGCCAGCAACCCGGGACAGGGTTCGTACGAGCAGTACTTC
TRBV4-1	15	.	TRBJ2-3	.	CASSQDPGSSDTQYF	TGCGCCAGCAGCCAAGACCCCGGATCATCAGATACGCAGTATTTT
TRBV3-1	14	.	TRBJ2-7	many	CASSPGGRPYEQYF	TGTGCCAGCAGCCCCGGAGGGCGCCCCTACGAGCAGTACTTC
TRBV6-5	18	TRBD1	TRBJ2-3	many	CASSRNVRGPGSTDTQYF	TGTGCCAGCAGTCGTAACGTGAGGGGGCCGGGAAGCACAGATACGCAGTATTTT
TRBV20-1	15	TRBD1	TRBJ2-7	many	CSARDHDRGAYEQYF	TGCAGTGCTAGAGATCACGACAGGGGGGCCTACGAGCAGTACTTC
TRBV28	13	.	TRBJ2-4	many	CASSFPPQGIQYF	TGTGCCAGCAGTTTCCCTCCCCAGGGAATTCAGTACTTC
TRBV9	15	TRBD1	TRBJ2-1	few	CASSVVGTGVDEQFF	TGTGCCAGCAGCGTAGTCGGGACAGGGGTCGATGAGCAGTTCTTC
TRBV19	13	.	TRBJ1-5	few	CASSEWINQPQHF	TGTGCCAGCAGTGAATGGATCAATCAGCCCCAGCATTTT
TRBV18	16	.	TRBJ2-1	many	CASSPKTAEPYNEQFF	TGTGCCAGCTCACCGAAGACGGCCGAGCCCTACAATGAGCAGTTCTTC
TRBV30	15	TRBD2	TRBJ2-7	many	CAWTPGLRYSYEQYF	TGTGCCTGGACTCCGGGACTACGCTATTCCTACGAGCAGTACTTC